The T cell receptor beta chain described here comes from a study of shared clonotypes between healthy human individuals. This CDR3 is built from 13 residues. CDR1 is LNHDA and CDR2 is SQIVND in the germline V gene (reference sequence). Deletions cut 4 bases from V and 4 bases from J, with 9 bases between. Sequencing used immunoSEQ multiplex PCR; TCRdb keeps in-frame clones, though not all of them. The table records a few million clones, over 90% of them present only once. The genes are TRBV19 and TRBJ2-3; D not certain. The TCR comes from a man between 18 and 35 years old in good health. Some clones in this sample may be carry-over from other donors' samples. Sample: naive CD4+ T cells from PBMCs. Subset reported: CD45RA+ positively selected. The DNA for the CDR3 is TGTGCCAGTAGTAGTTGGGCTGCAGATACGCAGTATTTT. As protein: CASSSWAADTQYF.